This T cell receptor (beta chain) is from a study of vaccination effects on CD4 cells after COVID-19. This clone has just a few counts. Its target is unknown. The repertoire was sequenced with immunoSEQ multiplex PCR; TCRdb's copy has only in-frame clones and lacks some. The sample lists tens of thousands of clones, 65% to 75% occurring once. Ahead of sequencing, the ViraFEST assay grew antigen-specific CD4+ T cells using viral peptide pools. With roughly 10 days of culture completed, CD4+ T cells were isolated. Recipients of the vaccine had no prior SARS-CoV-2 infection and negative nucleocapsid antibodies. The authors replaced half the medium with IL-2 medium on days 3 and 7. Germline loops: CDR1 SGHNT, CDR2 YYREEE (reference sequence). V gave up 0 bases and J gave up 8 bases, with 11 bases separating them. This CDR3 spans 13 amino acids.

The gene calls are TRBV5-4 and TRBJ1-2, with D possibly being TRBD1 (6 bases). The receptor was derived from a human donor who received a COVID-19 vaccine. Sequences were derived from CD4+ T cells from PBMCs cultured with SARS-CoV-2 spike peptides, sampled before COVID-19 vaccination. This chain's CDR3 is CASSLAGDRGYTF. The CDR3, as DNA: TGTGCCAGCAGCTTGGCGGGAGACAGGGGCTACACCTTC. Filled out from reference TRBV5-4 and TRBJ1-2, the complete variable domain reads ETGVTQSPTHLIKTRGQQVTLRCSSQSGHNTVSWYQQALGQGPQFIFQYYREEENGRGNFPPRFSGLQFPNYSSELNVNALELDDSALYLCASSLAGDRGYTFGSGTRLTVV.